These 31 T cell receptor beta chains came from one sample sequenced in a study of identical twins (dated by TCRdb to the mid-2010s). Libraries were made using 5' RACE. Sequenced on an Illumina HiSeq 2000. The public reads were run again by TCRdb, first through fastp at Q25 and then through MiXCR, and only productive beta chains were kept. Every entry covers one CDR3 protein and lists the most common genes and DNA from its rows. In this sample the table shows hundreds of thousands of distinct CDR3 sequences, 24% of which occur a single time. The biggest ten clones account for roughly 3% of the sample. The data were also submitted as part of a second study, on T cells expressing NK-cell markers.

The sequenced sample consisted of CD4+ T cells sorted from blood. The receptor source for this set is a woman between 18 and 29 years old in good health.

V and J are TRBV29-1 and TRBJ2-1; D unresolved. This CDR3 region has 13 residues. Germline assignment: CDR1 SQVTM and CDR2 ANQGSEA. The V and J ends lost 7 bases and 7 bases respectively, with 17 bases between them. CDR3 nucleotide sequence: TGCAGCGCTAAACGACTGGGTCAGAATGAGCAGTTCTTC. This sequence encodes CSAKRLGQNEQFF.

This rearrangement joins TRBV10-3 to TRBJ2-2; 8 nucleotides align to TRBD2. Germline CDR1 is ENHRY and CDR2 is SYGVKD. There are 15 residues in the CDR3. The V and J ends lost 5 bases and 2 bases, in that order; junction bases with no gene match: 4. The CDR3: CAISRLASNTGELFF. For the CDR3, the DNA is TGTGCCATCAGTAGACTAGCGTCAAACACCGGGGAGCTGTTTTTT.

CDR3 sequence reads: CASSQRAFGGSNEQFF. CDR3 in DNA: TGCGCCAGCAGCCAAAGGGCGTTCGGTGGTAGCAATGAGCAGTTCTTC. This sequence joins TRBV4-3 and TRBJ2-1; D uncertain. Between the trimmed V and J ends, which lost 2 bases and 6 bases, there was a span of 17 bases. Germline lookup yields CDR1 LGHNA and CDR2 YSLEER. This CDR3 is built from 16 residues.

Only a few counts were recorded for this clonotype. The chain employs TRBV12-3 or TRBV12-4 and TRBJ2-7; the match to TRBD2 covers 7 bases. The CDR3 covers 16 residues. J lost 1 base, V lost 2 bases, and 8 bases had no gene match. The CDR3 loop reads CASSLFVGGGSYEQYF. The DNA for the CDR3 is TGTGCCAGCAGTTTATTTGTTGGCGGGGGTTCCTACGAGCAGTACTTC.

The chain uses TRBV7-9 and TRBJ2-3, with D perhaps TRBD2 (7 bases). CDR1 SEHNR and CDR2 FQNEAQ come from the germline V gene (reference sequence). Trimming removed 5 bases from V and 0 bases from J, with 18 bases in between. The CDR3 has 17 amino acids. DNA for the CDR3: TGTGCCAGCAGCCGGGGGGCTAGCGGATGGAGCACAGATACGCAGTATTTT. This encodes CASSRGASGWSTDTQYF.

This chain links TRBV4-3 with TRBJ2-1, with unresolved D. From germline, CDR1 is LGHNA and CDR2 YSLEER. The germline V and J ends were trimmed by 1 base and 3 bases, with 10 bases remaining between them. CDR3 length equals 15 residues. The CDR3 spells CASSQAGQNYNEQFF. The CDR3 DNA is TGCGCCAGCAGCCAAGCCGGGCAAAACTACAATGAGCAGTTCTTC.

This clonotype was seen only a few times. The chain joins TRBV12-3 or TRBV12-4 to TRBJ2-7, with TRBD1 as a possible D gene (6 bases). The CDR3 spans 15 residues. V was shortened by 4 bases and J by 3 bases, with 16 bases between the two germline ends. CDR3 nucleotide sequence: TGTGCCAGCAGTTCCCGGGACAAGAGTAGCTACGAGCAGTACTTC. This sequence encodes CASSSRDKSSYEQYF.

Remarks on this clonotype: Being one base from a much bigger clone, this may be a read error. The chain links TRBV7-3 to TRBJ2-3; 7 positions match TRBD1. The CDR3 covers 13 residues. Germline V CDR1 and CDR2: SGHTA, FQGTGA. Trimming cost V 6 bases and J 3 bases; bases outside gene matches: 3. This chain's CDR3 is CASSWDRTDTQYF. In DNA, the CDR3 is TGTGCCAGCAGTTGGGACAGAACAGATACGCAGTATTTT.

This chain uses TRBV11-1 with TRBJ2-2; 7 positions match TRBD2. The V gene end was trimmed by 6 bases and the J gene end by 5 bases; junction bases not matched to a gene: 18. Germline CDR1 SGHAT, CDR2 FQDESV (reference sequence). The CDR3 sequence is 18 residues long. CDR3 bases: TGTGCCAGCAGACCCCAATCCCCGACTAGCCTGAAAACCGGGGAGCTGTTTTTT. Its protein is CASRPQSPTSLKTGELFF.

The V and J genes are TRBV7-9 and TRBJ1-1, with D hard to call. Germline V CDR1 and CDR2: SEHNR, FQNEAQ (reference sequence). This CDR3 has 13 amino acids. Trimming cost V 7 bases and J 1 base, with 10 bases left between them. The CDR3 DNA is TGTGCCAGCACTTTTTGGGAGAACACTGAAGCTTTCTTT. Residues: CASTFWENTEAFF.

The rearrangement joins TRBV6-2 or TRBV6-3 to TRBJ1-2, with 9 bases identical to TRBD1. Trimming removed 3 bases from V and 4 bases from J; junction bases left unmatched: 12. CDR1 is MNHEY, CDR2 SVGEGT, per germline. CDR3 length: 17 amino acids. The CDR3 bases are TGTGCCAGCAGTTATACCGGAACCCGGGACAGGGTCTATGGCTACACCTTC. It translates to CASSYTGTRDRVYGYTF.

The gene calls are TRBV7-2 and TRBJ2-3, with TRBD2 matching 8 bases. The germline gives CDR1 SGHTA, CDR2 FQGNSA. This CDR3 region has 16 residues. Trimming removed 4 bases from V and 5 bases from J; junction bases left unmatched: 11. CDR3 DNA: TGTGCCAGCAGCTCCCACGCAGCGGGAGTTATAGATACGCAGTATTTT. Its protein product is CASSSHAAGVIDTQYF. Looking up the rest from reference TRBV7-2 and TRBJ2-3 gives the full variable domain: GAGVSQSPSNKVTEKGKDVELRCDPISGHTALYWYRQSLGQGLEFLIYFQGNSAPDKSGLPSDRFSAERTGGSVSTLTIQRTQQEDSAVYLCASSSHAAGVIDTQYFGPGTRLTVL.

The chain has TRBV25-1 and TRBJ2-3; 8 bases map to TRBD2. Trimming removed 6 bases from V and 1 base from J; junction bases left unmatched: 6. This CDR3 spans 15 amino acids. CDR1 and CDR2 (germline): MGHDK, SYGVNS. CDR3 nucleotides: TGTGCCAGCAGGGCAGCGGGGGTAGGCACAGATACGCAGTATTTT. Protein sequence: CASRAAGVGTDTQYF.

This clonotype was seen a handful of times. The J gene is TRBJ1-1, the V gene TRBV6-5; D is uncertain. Germline CDR1 is MNHEY and CDR2 is SVGAGI. The V end lost 8 bases, the J end lost 7 bases, and 14 bases lay between the germline ends. This CDR3 contains 12 residues. The CDR3 region has the DNA TGTGCCAGCTCCCACCGGCCCTATGAAGCTTTCTTT. Translation gives CASSHRPYEAFF.

V is TRBV6-1 and J is TRBJ1-2; possibly TRBD1 for D (5 bases). The CDR3 spans 14 residues. Trimming pared 5 bases from V and 8 bases from J, leaving 18 bases between. Per germline, CDR1 MNHNS and CDR2 SASEGT. CDR3 in DNA: TGTGCCAGCAGTCCTATCGCAGGGCCCAAAGGCTACACCTTC. Translating gives CASSPIAGPKGYTF.

The rearrangement links TRBV5-1 to TRBJ2-4; maybe TRBD1 (5 bases). The CDR3 totals 14 residues. Germline CDR1 reads SGHRS; CDR2 reads YFSETQ. Trimming took off 0 bases at V and 7 bases at J, with 11 bases between the two ends. The CDR3 DNA reads TGCGCCAGCAGCTTGGTTCCAGGGAAGAACATTCAGTACTTC. This encodes CASSLVPGKNIQYF.

This clonotype was seen only a few times. The chain uses TRBV20-1 and TRBJ2-3, with TRBD2 as a possible D gene (5 bases). The germline V gene encodes CDR1 DFQATT and CDR2 SNEGSKA (reference sequence). The CDR3 extends over 13 amino acids. V lost 6 bases to trimming and J lost 1 base, with 11 bases between them. CDR3 loop: CSAADSGTDTQYF. The CDR3 nucleotides are TGCAGTGCCGCGGATAGCGGCACAGATACGCAGTATTTT.

The rearrangement joins TRBV6-5 to TRBJ2-5, with D possibly called TRBD1 or TRBD2 (6 bases each). Germline CDR1 is MNHEY and CDR2 is SVGAGI. The CDR3 length is 14 residues. V dropped 1 base and J dropped 3 bases, with 9 bases sitting between them. CDR3 nucleotides: TGTGCCAGCAGTTACTGGGGGGCGGAAGAGACCCAGTACTTC. Encoded protein: CASSYWGAEETQYF.

The V and J genes are TRBV5-5 and TRBJ1-4, with 9 bases lining up with TRBD1. V lost 3 bases, J lost 8 bases, and 8 bases stayed unmatched. Germline V lookup: CDR1 SGHKS, CDR2 YYEKEE (reference sequence). The CDR3 extends over 15 amino acids. CDR3 nucleotide sequence: TGTGCCAGCAGCTGGGACAGGGTACGAGGGGAAAAACTGTTTTTT. Translation: CASSWDRVRGEKLFF. The variable domain in full, completed from reference TRBV5-5 and TRBJ1-4, reads DAGVTQSPTHLIKTRGQQVTLRCSPISGHKSVSWYQQVLGQGPQFIFQYYEKEERGRGNFPDRFSARQFPNYSSELNVNALLLGDSALYLCASSWDRVRGEKLFFGSGTQLSVL.

This clonotype was detected only a few times. The CDR3 reads CASSSITSGGRESQHF. CDR3 nucleotides: TGTGCCAGCAGTTCCATTACGTCAGGGGGCCGGGAGTCCCAGCATTTT. The chain combines TRBV6-2 or TRBV6-3 with TRBJ1-5; TRBD1 matches at 8 bases. CDR3 length: 16 amino acids. V trimming: 4 bases; J trimming: 11 bases; junction bases outside the gene matches: 16. Germline values: CDR1 MNHEY, CDR2 SVGEGT.

This clonotype was counted a few times. The V call is TRBV25-1, the J call TRBJ2-3; D gene ambiguous. Germline CDR1 is MGHDK and CDR2 is SYGVNS. Trimming removed 4 bases from V and 5 bases from J, with 10 bases in between. The CDR3 totals 13 residues. For the CDR3, the DNA is TGTGCCAGCAGTGGGGCGGATCGAGATACGCAGTATTTT. It yields the protein CASSGADRDTQYF.

This clonotype has more than one count but fewer than ten. V and J are TRBV12-3 or TRBV12-4 and TRBJ1-2; the match to TRBD1 covers 7 bases. Trimming cost V 6 bases and J 0 bases; bases outside gene matches: 13. The CDR3 contains 17 residues. CDR3 loop: CASSTRQGKVANYGYTF. DNA for the CDR3: TGTGCCAGCAGCACACGACAGGGAAAGGTAGCTAACTATGGCTACACCTTC.

This clonotype has more than one count but fewer than ten. The chain is built from TRBV3-1 and TRBJ2-7; 10 bases align to TRBD2. Per the germline V gene, CDR1 is LGHDT and CDR2 is YNNKEL (reference sequence). Trimming cost V 1 base and J 3 bases; bases outside gene matches: 3. This CDR3 has 15 residues. CDR3 nucleotide sequence: TGTGCCAGCAGCCAAGGCCTAGCGGGAGACTACGAGCAGTACTTC. Translated, it gives CASSQGLAGDYEQYF.

This clonotype has a single count. The V gene is TRBV7-2, the J gene TRBJ2-7; 7 nucleotides align to TRBD2. After removal of 5 bases from V and 2 bases from J, the junction contained 12 bases not matched to a gene. CDR1 is SGHTA and CDR2 is FQGNSA in the germline V gene. The CDR3 has 16 residues. This chain's CDR3 is CASSRTSPSGTYEQYF. In DNA form, the CDR3 reads TGTGCCAGCAGCCGAACGTCCCCTAGCGGCACCTACGAGCAGTACTTC.

V is TRBV5-1 and J is TRBJ1-5; tentative D call: TRBD1 (6 bases). Deletions cut 5 bases from V and 5 bases from J, with 11 bases between. CDR3 length equals 13 residues. Germline CDR1 and CDR2: SGHRS and YFSETQ. CDR3 protein: CASRARGDQPQHF. In nucleotides, the CDR3 is TGCGCCAGCAGAGCAAGGGGGGATCAGCCCCAGCATTTT.

The chain links TRBV7-2 to TRBJ2-1, with 7 bases identical to TRBD2. Looked up from germline, CDR1 is SGHTA and CDR2 is FQGNSA. The trim removed 4 bases at V and 4 bases at J, leaving 10 bases unmatched. The CDR3 sequence is 16 residues long. The chain's CDR3 is CASSSAASGAYNEQFF. The CDR3 bases are TGTGCCAGCAGCTCCGCAGCTAGCGGAGCTTACAATGAGCAGTTCTTC.

V gene TRBV5-1 combines with J gene TRBJ1-6; D gene ambiguous. This CDR3 has 14 residues. Trimming shortened V by 3 bases and J by 9 bases, and 13 bases separated the two germline ends. The V gene's germline CDR1 is SGHRS and CDR2 YFSETQ. CDR3 bases: TGCGCCAGCAGCTCACTCGGGAGTACTTCACCCCTCCACTTT. Amino acid sequence: CASSSLGSTSPLHF.

This clonotype turned up a few times. The CDR3 region has the DNA TGTGCCACCAGTGAGGAGGGTACGCAGTATTTT. Translating gives CATSEEGTQYF. The gene calls are TRBV24-1 and TRBJ2-3, with TRBD2 as a possible D gene (6 bases). V was pared by 4 bases and J by 8 bases, with 6 bases between. The CDR3 totals 11 residues. CDR1 and CDR2 (germline): KGHDR, SFDVKD.

A few counts support this clonotype. J is TRBJ2-7 and V is TRBV6-1, with TRBD2 matching 9 bases. V dropped 7 bases and J dropped 4; count of bases not matched to a gene: 5. Germline values: CDR1 MNHNS, CDR2 SASEGT. The CDR3 extends over 13 amino acids. In DNA, the CDR3 is TGTGCCAGCAAGGCGGGAGGGAATTACGAGCAGTACTTC. It translates to CASKAGGNYEQYF.

This sequence joins TRBV18 and TRBJ2-5; a weak D match, TRBD1 (6 bases). The CDR3 totals 15 residues. Germline CDR1 reads KGHSH; CDR2 reads LQKENI. V dropped 3 bases and J dropped 5 bases, with 16 bases sitting between them. The CDR3 DNA reads as TGTGCCAGCTCACCCTGGACAGCCCCAACGGAGACCCAGTACTTC. Translating gives CASSPWTAPTETQYF.

The CDR3, as DNA: TGCAGTGCTGTGAGCCGGGACAGGGGGCTCTACGAGCAGTACTTC. Protein: CSAVSRDRGLYEQYF. J is TRBJ2-7 and V is TRBV20-1; 12 positions agree with TRBD1. The CDR3 consists of 15 residues. V shed 5 bases and J 3 bases; nucleotides not matched to a gene: 8. From germline, CDR1 is DFQATT and CDR2 SNEGSKA (reference sequence).